Below, 24 T cell receptor beta chains from the same sample are listed, as sequenced in a study of cytomegalovirus exposure and HLA in healthy donors. Primers: 60 Vbeta forward and 13 Jbeta reverse. Data came from immunoSEQ multiplex PCR; TCRdb stores just in-frame clones and leaves some out. The table shows about 130,000 clones, with over 70% occurring only once. The sequenced sample consisted of PBMCs. The receptors shown here come from a man under 40 in good health and CMV-seronegative.

CDR3 sequence: CASSLGVANEQFF. CDR3 in DNA: TGTGCCAGCAGCTTAGGCGTAGCCAATGAGCAGTTCTTC. The V gene is TRBV11-3, the J gene TRBJ2-1; D unclear. Trimming took 1 base from V and 6 from J, leaving 7 bases between them. CDR1 is SGHNT and CDR2 is YENEEA in the germline V gene. The CDR3 consists of 13 residues.

This clone was recorded only once. The chain employs TRBV27 and TRBJ1-2; D is ambiguous. The V and J ends lost 5 bases and 4 bases respectively, with 17 bases between them. The CDR3 sequence is 15 residues long. Germline loops: CDR1 MNHEY, CDR2 SMNVEV (reference sequence). The CDR3 reads CASSPYPSTRYGYTF. The CDR3, as DNA: TGTGCCAGCAGTCCCTACCCAAGCACCCGCTATGGCTACACCTTC.

This clone came up a few times. This chain connects TRBV29-1 to TRBJ2-3; perhaps TRBD1 as D (6 bases). The germline CDR1 and CDR2 sequences are SQVTM and ANQGSEA. Trimming shortened V by 6 bases and J by 2 bases, and 12 bases separated the two germline ends. This CDR3 contains 13 residues. In nucleotides, the CDR3 is TGCAGCGTGAAGGGGGACCCCACAGATACGCAGTATTTT. Its protein is CSVKGDPTDTQYF.

The V gene is TRBV6-1, the J gene TRBJ2-7; D perhaps matches TRBD1 (6 bases). V lost 8 bases to trimming and J lost 1 base, with 18 bases between them. Germline V lookup: CDR1 MNHNS, CDR2 SASEGT. The CDR3 is 15 residues long. The CDR3 protein is CASVRDTTYSYEQYF. The DNA for the CDR3 is TGTGCCAGCGTAAGGGACACCACCTATTCCTACGAGCAGTACTTC.

Remarks on this clone: Distinct nucleotide sequences in the sample also encode this CDR3. The chain employs TRBV11-2 and TRBJ1-1; no definite D call. Per the germline V gene, CDR1 is SGHAT and CDR2 is FQNNGV. The V end was cut by 1 base, the J end by 3 bases, with 6 bases between. The CDR3 covers 13 residues. The CDR3 loop reads CASSLARDTEAFF. The CDR3 coding sequence is TGTGCCAGCAGCTTAGCCCGCGACACTGAAGCTTTCTTT. Based on the CDR3 plus reference TRBV11-2 and TRBJ1-1, the full variable domain is EAGVAQSPRYKIIEKRQSVAFWCNPISGHATLYWYQQILGQGPKLLIQFQNNGVVDDSQLPKDRFSAERLKGVDSTLKIQPAKLEDSAVYLCASSLARDTEAFFGQGTRLTVV.

Only a few counts were recorded for this clone. The chain combines TRBV6-1 with TRBJ1-5; D remains unclear. This CDR3 spans 14 amino acids. Germline V gene data show CDR1 as MNHNS and CDR2 as SASEGT. V lost 7 bases, J lost 2 bases, and 12 bases lay in between. The CDR3 sequence: CASTPGRGNQPQHF. The CDR3 coding sequence is TGTGCCAGCACCCCGGGAAGGGGCAATCAGCCCCAGCATTTT.

Only one count was recorded for this clone. CDR3 loop: CASSYKPLREQFF. Written as DNA, the CDR3 is TGTGCCAGCAGTTACAAACCACTGCGTGAGCAGTTCTTC. The rearrangement uses TRBV6-5 and TRBJ2-1, with D hard to call. This CDR3 spans 13 amino acids. The V end was cut by 2 bases, the J end by 9 bases, with 11 bases between. Germline CDR1 reads MNHEY; CDR2 reads SVGAGI.

This chain connects TRBV10-3 to TRBJ2-5, with D perhaps matching TRBD1 (6 bases). In germline, CDR1 is ENHRY, CDR2 SYGVKD. This CDR3 spans 13 amino acids. Trimming removed 11 bases from V and 3 bases from J, with 16 bases in between. CDR3 residues: CASRGLGEETQYF. For the CDR3, the DNA is TGTGCCTCCAGGGGATTAGGGGAAGAGACCCAGTACTTC.

The chain recombines TRBV4-1 with TRBJ1-1; possible D gene TRBD1, 6 bases. V was shortened by 0 bases and J by 1 base, with 6 bases between the two germline ends. The CDR3 sequence is 14 residues long. The germline CDR1 and CDR2 sequences are MGHRA and YSYEKL. The chain's CDR3 is CASSQEGQNTEAFF. CDR3 sequence (DNA): TGCGCCAGCAGCCAAGAGGGACAGAACACTGAAGCTTTCTTT.

The chain is built from TRBV5-1 and TRBJ2-7, with a possible D match to TRBD2 (5 bases). The CDR3 sequence is 13 residues long. The germline V gene encodes CDR1 SGHRS and CDR2 YFSETQ. The ends were cut back, 6 bases at V and 3 bases at J, with 13 bases in the middle. The CDR3 region is CASTLGEGYEQYF. CDR3 nucleotide sequence: TGCGCCAGCACCCTGGGCGAGGGCTACGAGCAGTACTTC. Based on the CDR3 plus reference TRBV5-1 and TRBJ2-7, the full variable domain is KAGVTQTPRYLIKTRGQQVTLSCSPISGHRSVSWYQQTPGQGLQFLFEYFSETQRNKGNFPGRFSGRQFSNSRSEMNVSTLELGDSALYLCASTLGEGYEQYFGPGTRLTVT.

This clone occurred a few times. This chain joins TRBV13 and TRBJ2-3; 10 bases map to TRBD2. This CDR3 region has 17 residues. CDR1 and CDR2 from the germline V gene are PRHDT and FYEKMQ (reference sequence). Trimming at V came to 4 bases and at J to 5 bases, leaving 12 bases not matched to a gene. CDR3 sequence: CASSSPWSGGAIDTQYF. As DNA, the CDR3 is TGTGCCAGCAGCTCCCCTTGGAGCGGGGGGGCGATAGATACGCAGTATTTT.

In this sample, this clone turned up a few times. DNA of the CDR3: TGTGCCTTCGGACAGACGTACGAGCAGTACTTC. It encodes CAFGQTYEQYF. The chain employs TRBV2 and TRBJ2-7; TRBD1 might be the D (6 bases). CDR1 SNHLY and CDR2 FYNNEI come from the germline V gene. The V end lost 11 bases, the J end lost 4 bases, and 12 bases lay between the germline ends. This CDR3 has 11 amino acids.

The chain joins TRBV6-1 to TRBJ1-2, with D possibly being TRBD1 (6 bases). The CDR3 covers 15 residues. Trimming took off 5 bases at V and 4 bases at J, with 17 bases between the two ends. Germline V gene sequence: CDR1 MNHNS, CDR2 SASEGT. The CDR3 loop is CASSLFQGSSYGYTF. The CDR3 DNA sequence: TGTGCCAGCAGTTTATTCCAGGGGTCTAGCTATGGCTACACCTTC.

This clone was seen a handful of times. V usage is TRBV6-1 and J usage is TRBJ2-7; tentatively, D is TRBD2 (5 bases). This CDR3 has 14 amino acids. CDR1 is MNHNS and CDR2 is SASEGT in the germline V gene. Trimming removed 5 bases at V and 4 bases at J, with 15 bases between. The CDR3 sequence: CASSTPSGIYEQYF. The CDR3 nucleotides are TGTGCCAGCAGTACCCCCTCCGGGATTTACGAGCAGTACTTC.

The chain combines TRBV28 with TRBJ1-5, with a weak D call TRBD1 (5 bases). V dropped 8 bases and J dropped 6 bases, with 14 bases sitting between them. CDR1 and CDR2 (germline): MDHEN, SYDVKM. CDR3 size: 13 residues. The CDR3 reads CASGSRGGQPQHF. The CDR3 DNA is TGTGCCAGCGGGTCGAGGGGAGGTCAGCCCCAGCATTTT.

The chain is built from TRBV6-5 and TRBJ1-5, with 9 bases aligning to TRBD1. V shed 0 bases, J shed 8 bases, and the junction held 5 bases outside the gene matches. Germline values: CDR1 MNHEY, CDR2 SVGAGI. This CDR3 region has 15 residues. The CDR3 loop reads CASSYSSGDREPQHF. The CDR3 DNA reads as TGTGCCAGCAGTTACTCGAGTGGGGACAGGGAGCCCCAGCATTTT.

This clone was detected only once. The chain employs TRBV19 and TRBJ2-1; D remains ambiguous. V was clipped by 7 bases and J by 2 bases, with 9 bases between them. The CDR3 consists of 13 residues. In germline, CDR1 is LNHDA, CDR2 SQIVND (reference sequence). CDR3 loop: CASTATTYNEQFF. The CDR3 DNA follows: TGTGCCAGTACCGCAACTACCTACAATGAGCAGTTCTTC.

V usage is TRBV7-8 and J usage is TRBJ2-7, with 9 bases identical to TRBD1. The ends lost 0 bases at V and 7 bases at J; junction bases unmatched: 4. The CDR3 has 14 residues. Germline assignment: CDR1 SGHVS and CDR2 FQNEAQ. The CDR3 region is CASSLARTGDEQYF. The CDR3 DNA follows: TGTGCCAGCAGCTTAGCAAGGACAGGGGATGAGCAGTACTTC.

This chain joins TRBV18 and TRBJ2-3, with a weak D call TRBD2 (5 bases). Per the germline V gene, CDR1 is KGHSH and CDR2 is LQKENI. With 2 bases removed from V and 4 bases from J, the gap between germline ends came to 13 bases. The CDR3 is 15 amino acids. CDR3 protein: CASSPNLVGADTQYF. CDR3 DNA: TGTGCCAGCTCACCAAACCTCGTCGGGGCAGATACGCAGTATTTT.

This clone has only one observation. The rearrangement joins TRBV4-1 to TRBJ1-2, with TRBD1 identical over 7 bases. Germline-derived CDR1 and CDR2 are MGHRA and YSYEKL. The junction had 2 bases not matched to a gene; V was cut back by 1 base and J by 6 bases. The length of the CDR3 is 13 residues. CDR3 loop: CASSQGQGDGYTF. As DNA, the CDR3 is TGCGCCAGCAGCCAAGGGCAGGGGGATGGCTACACCTTC.

This clone was recorded once. The V gene is TRBV6-4, the J gene TRBJ2-3; possible D gene TRBD2, 5 bases. With 7 bases removed from V and 0 bases from J, the gap between germline ends came to 14 bases. CDR3 length: 15 amino acids. Germline V CDR1 and CDR2: MRHNA, SNTAGT. CDR3 amino acids: CASTEGGGSTDTQYF. DNA of the CDR3: TGTGCCAGCACCGAAGGTGGCGGGAGCACAGATACGCAGTATTTT.

The chain links TRBV2 to TRBJ2-1; 12 bases fit TRBD2. The junction had 4 bases not matched to a gene; V was cut back by 4 bases and J by 3 bases. The CDR3 consists of 16 residues. Looked up from germline, CDR1 is SNHLY and CDR2 is FYNNEI. In nucleotides, the CDR3 is TGTGCCAGCAGTGGACTAGCGGGAGAAATCTACAATGAGCAGTTCTTC. Protein product: CASSGLAGEIYNEQFF.

In this sample, this clone turned up once. V gene TRBV5-8 combines with J gene TRBJ1-4, with D perhaps TRBD1 (5 bases). In germline, CDR1 is SGHTS, CDR2 YDEGEE. The CDR3 consists of 10 residues. V shed 6 bases and J shed 13 bases, with 10 bases lying between them. The CDR3 sequence: CASTWTRLFF. The DNA of the CDR3 is TGTGCCAGCACCTGGACAAGACTGTTTTTT.

In its sample, this clone was seen once. CDR3 loop: CATSRDTTQGHEQYF. CDR3 nucleotides: TGTGCCACCAGCAGAGATACAACTCAGGGCCACGAGCAGTACTTC. This chain connects TRBV15 to TRBJ2-7; D possibly corresponds to TRBD1 (5 bases). Trimming shortened V by 0 bases and J by 5 bases, and 14 bases separated the two germline ends. Germline V gene lookup returns CDR1 LNHNV and CDR2 YYDKDF (reference sequence). The CDR3 totals 15 residues. The whole variable domain, remainder taken from reference TRBV15 and TRBJ2-7, is DAMVIQNPRYQVTQFGKPVTLSCSQTLNHNVMYWYQQKSSQAPKLLFHYYDKDFNNEADTPDNFQSRRPNTSFCFLDIRSPGLGDTAMYLCATSRDTTQGHEQYFGPGTRLTVT.